This T cell receptor (beta chain) derives from a study of identical twins. The J segment lost 0 bases and the V segment lost 6 bases, leaving 5 bases of the junction unmatched. The V gene's germline CDR1 is DFQATT and CDR2 SNEGSKA (reference sequence). The CDR3 is made up of 13 amino acids. As regards this clonotype: The antigen is undetermined.

Template switching (which added a universal primer site) was used, and cDNA carried unique molecular identifiers. TCRdb fed the 5' RACE reads into MiXCR, producing one record per CDR3 protein. Of over 600,000 distinct CDR3 sequences in the sample, 20% to 25% were seen once. General study points: Recombination models fit unrelated individuals' TCR alpha sharing but underestimated twins'.

The data also belong to a second study, concerning T cells expressing NK-cell markers. That publication notes: Eight donors were sequenced, seven testing HCMV-seropositive and one testing seronegative.

The sequence derives from a woman between 18 and 30 years old in good health. The chain uses TRBV20-1 and TRBJ2-7; 7 nucleotides agree with TRBD1. The sequencing sample was made of PBMCs. The CDR3 loop is CSAERQGSYEQYF. CDR3 coding DNA: TGCAGTGCAGAGAGACAGGGCTCCTACGAGCAGTACTTC.